Presented here are 3 T cell receptor beta chains from one specimen sequenced in a study of blood T cell repertoires in COVID-19. Produced via immunoSEQ multiplex PCR; TCRdb's table is partial and in-frame only. Of around 38,000 clones in the sample, approximately 90% were seen once. Sequencing input: peripheral blood. The source of these receptors is a man between 60 and 75 years old with COVID-19, enrolled during active disease.

This chain uses TRBV28 with TRBJ2-7, with D possibly being TRBD1 (8 bases). Germline CDR1 reads MDHEN; CDR2 reads SYDVKM. The CDR3 covers 14 residues. V was cut by 5 bases and J by 4 bases, with 15 bases left in between. The chain's CDR3 is CASSPQGGEYEQYF. The DNA of the CDR3 is TGTGCCAGCAGTCCACAGGGGGGGGAGTACGAGCAGTACTTC.

This clone appeared a few times. The gene calls are TRBV5-4 and TRBJ2-1, with 7 bases identical to TRBD1. The J segment lost 5 bases and the V segment lost 4 bases, leaving 9 bases of the junction unmatched. From germline, CDR1 is SGHNT and CDR2 YYREEE (reference sequence). This CDR3 is built from 15 residues. This chain's CDR3 is CASSGKGQWNNEQFF. The CDR3, as DNA: TGTGCCAGCAGCGGGAAGGGACAGTGGAACAATGAGCAGTTCTTC.

This clone appeared once. This chain connects TRBV5-1 to TRBJ2-4; possible D gene TRBD2, 5 bases. This CDR3 comprises 15 residues. Deletions cut 4 bases from V and 7 bases from J, with 18 bases between. The germline V gene encodes CDR1 SGHRS and CDR2 YFSETQ. CDR3 sequence (DNA): TGCGCCAGCAGCCCCGCCGGTTCCTCGGGGAACATTCAGTACTTC. It yields the protein CASSPAGSSGNIQYF.